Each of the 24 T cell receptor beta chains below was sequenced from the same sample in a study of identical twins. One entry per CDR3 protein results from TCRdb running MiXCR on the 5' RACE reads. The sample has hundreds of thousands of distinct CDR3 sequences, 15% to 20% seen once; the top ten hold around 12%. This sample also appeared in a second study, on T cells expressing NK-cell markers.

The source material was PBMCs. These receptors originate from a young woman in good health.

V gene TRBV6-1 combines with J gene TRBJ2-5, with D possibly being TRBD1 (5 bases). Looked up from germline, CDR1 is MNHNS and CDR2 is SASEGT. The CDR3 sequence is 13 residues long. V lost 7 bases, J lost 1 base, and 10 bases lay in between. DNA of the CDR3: TGTGCCAGCAAAAGAAGGGGCCAAGAGACCCAGTACTTC. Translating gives CASKRRGQETQYF.

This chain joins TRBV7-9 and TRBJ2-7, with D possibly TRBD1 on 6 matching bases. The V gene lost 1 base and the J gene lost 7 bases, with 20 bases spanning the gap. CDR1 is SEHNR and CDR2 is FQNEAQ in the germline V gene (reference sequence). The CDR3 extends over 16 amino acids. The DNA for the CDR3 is TGTGCCAGCAGCTTAGGAGGGACACTGGTCCTAGGAGAGCAGTACTTC. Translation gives CASSLGGTLVLGEQYF.

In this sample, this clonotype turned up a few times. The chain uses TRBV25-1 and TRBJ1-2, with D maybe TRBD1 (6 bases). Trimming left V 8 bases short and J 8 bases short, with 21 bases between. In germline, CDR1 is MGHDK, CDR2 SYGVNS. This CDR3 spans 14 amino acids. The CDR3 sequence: CASSGGHGGLGYTF. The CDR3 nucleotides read TGTGCCAGCTCGGGGGGACATGGGGGCCTAGGCTACACCTTC.

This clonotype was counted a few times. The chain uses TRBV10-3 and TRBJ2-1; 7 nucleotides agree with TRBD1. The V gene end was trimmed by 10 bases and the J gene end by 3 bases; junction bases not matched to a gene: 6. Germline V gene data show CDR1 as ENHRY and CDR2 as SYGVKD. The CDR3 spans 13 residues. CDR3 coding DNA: TGTGCCACCGGACAGGCTATCTACAATGAGCAGTTCTTC. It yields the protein CATGQAIYNEQFF.

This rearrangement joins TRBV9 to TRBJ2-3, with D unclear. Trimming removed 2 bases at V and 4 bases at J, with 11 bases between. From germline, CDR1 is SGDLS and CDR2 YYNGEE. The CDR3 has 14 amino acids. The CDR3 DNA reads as TGTGCCAGCAGCGTGTTAGGATCTTCAGATACGCAGTATTTT. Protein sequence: CASSVLGSSDTQYF.

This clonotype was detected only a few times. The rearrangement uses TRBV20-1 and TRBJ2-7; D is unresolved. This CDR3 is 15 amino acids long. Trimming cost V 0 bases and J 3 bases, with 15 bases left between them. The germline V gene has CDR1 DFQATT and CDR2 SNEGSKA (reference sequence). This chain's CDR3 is CSARDFRWPHYEQYF. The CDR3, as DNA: TGCAGTGCTAGAGATTTCCGCTGGCCTCACTACGAGCAGTACTTC.

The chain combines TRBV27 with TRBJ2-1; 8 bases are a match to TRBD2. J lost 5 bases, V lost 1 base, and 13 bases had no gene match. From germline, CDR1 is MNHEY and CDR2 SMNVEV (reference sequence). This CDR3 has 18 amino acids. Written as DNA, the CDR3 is TGTGCCAGCAGTTTATTATGGGCCGGGAGGGCCGAGGACAATGAGCAGTTCTTC. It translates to CASSLLWAGRAEDNEQFF.

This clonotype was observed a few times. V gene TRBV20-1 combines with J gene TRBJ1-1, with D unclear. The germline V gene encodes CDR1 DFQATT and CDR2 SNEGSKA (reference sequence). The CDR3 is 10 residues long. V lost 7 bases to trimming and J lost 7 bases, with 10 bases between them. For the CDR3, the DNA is TGCAGTGGGGTGAGAGGTGAAGCTTTCTTT. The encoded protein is CSGVRGEAFF.

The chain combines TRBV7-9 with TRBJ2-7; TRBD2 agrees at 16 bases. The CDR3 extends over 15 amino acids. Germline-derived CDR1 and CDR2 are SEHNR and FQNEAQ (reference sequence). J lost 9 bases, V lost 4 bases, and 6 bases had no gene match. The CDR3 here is CASSSQGLAGGVQYF. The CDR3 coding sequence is TGTGCCAGCAGCTCCCAGGGACTAGCGGGAGGGGTGCAGTACTTC.

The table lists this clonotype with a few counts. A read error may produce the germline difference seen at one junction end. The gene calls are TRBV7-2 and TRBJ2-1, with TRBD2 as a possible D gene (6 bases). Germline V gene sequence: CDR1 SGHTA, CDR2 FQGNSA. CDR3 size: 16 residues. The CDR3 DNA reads TGTGCCAGCAACTTAGGAGGGTCAAACTCCTACAATGAGCAGTTCTTC. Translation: CASNLGGSNSYNEQFF.

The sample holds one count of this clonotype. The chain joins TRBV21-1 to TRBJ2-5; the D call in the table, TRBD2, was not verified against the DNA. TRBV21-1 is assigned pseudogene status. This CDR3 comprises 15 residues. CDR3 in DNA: TGTGCCAGCCCCCCCCGGGACTCCCCATGGGGGCCCCAGTACTTC. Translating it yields CASPPRDSPWGPQYF.

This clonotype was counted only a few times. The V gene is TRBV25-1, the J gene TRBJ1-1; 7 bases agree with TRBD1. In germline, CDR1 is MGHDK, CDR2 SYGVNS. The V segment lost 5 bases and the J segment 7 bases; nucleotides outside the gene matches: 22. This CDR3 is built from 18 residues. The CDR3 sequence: CASSRKRDFGDRRDEAFF. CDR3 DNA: TGTGCCAGCAGTCGAAAAAGGGATTTTGGGGACAGAAGAGATGAAGCTTTCTTT.

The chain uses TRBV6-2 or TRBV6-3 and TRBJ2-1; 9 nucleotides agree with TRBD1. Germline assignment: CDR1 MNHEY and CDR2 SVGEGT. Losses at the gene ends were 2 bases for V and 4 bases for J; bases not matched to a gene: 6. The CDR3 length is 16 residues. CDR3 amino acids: CASSYPLQGAYNEQFF. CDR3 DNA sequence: TGTGCCAGCAGTTACCCCCTACAGGGGGCTTACAATGAGCAGTTCTTC.

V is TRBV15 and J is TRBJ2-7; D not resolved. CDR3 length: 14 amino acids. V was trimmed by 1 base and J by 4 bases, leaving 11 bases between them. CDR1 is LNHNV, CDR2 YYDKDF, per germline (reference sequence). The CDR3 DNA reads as TGTGCCACCAGCAGAGGTTCCGGCAGATACGAGCAGTACTTC. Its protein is CATSRGSGRYEQYF.

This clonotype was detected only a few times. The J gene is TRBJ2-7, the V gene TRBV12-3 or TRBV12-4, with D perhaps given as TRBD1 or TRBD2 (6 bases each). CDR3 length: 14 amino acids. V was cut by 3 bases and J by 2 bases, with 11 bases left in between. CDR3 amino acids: CASSFGGGPYEQYF. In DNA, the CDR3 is TGTGCCAGCAGTTTTGGAGGGGGACCCTACGAGCAGTACTTC.

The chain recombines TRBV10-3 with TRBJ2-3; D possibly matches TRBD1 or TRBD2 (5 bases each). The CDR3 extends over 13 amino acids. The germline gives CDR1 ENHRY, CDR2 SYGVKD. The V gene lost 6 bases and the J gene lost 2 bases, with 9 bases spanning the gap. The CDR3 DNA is TGTGCCATCAGGGGGACCATCACAGATACGCAGTATTTT. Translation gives CAIRGTITDTQYF.

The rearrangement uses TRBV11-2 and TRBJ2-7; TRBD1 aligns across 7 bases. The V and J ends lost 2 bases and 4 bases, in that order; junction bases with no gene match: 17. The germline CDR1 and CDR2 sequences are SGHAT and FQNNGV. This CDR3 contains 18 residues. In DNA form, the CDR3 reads TGTGCCAGCAGCTTATACGTTTGGTGGGGCAGGGGGATTTACGAGCAGTACTTC. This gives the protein CASSLYVWWGRGIYEQYF. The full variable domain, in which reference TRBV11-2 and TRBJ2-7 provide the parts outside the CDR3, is EAGVAQSPRYKIIEKRQSVAFWCNPISGHATLYWYQQILGQGPKLLIQFQNNGVVDDSQLPKDRFSAERLKGVDSTLKIQPAKLEDSAVYLCASSLYVWWGRGIYEQYFGPGTRLTVT.

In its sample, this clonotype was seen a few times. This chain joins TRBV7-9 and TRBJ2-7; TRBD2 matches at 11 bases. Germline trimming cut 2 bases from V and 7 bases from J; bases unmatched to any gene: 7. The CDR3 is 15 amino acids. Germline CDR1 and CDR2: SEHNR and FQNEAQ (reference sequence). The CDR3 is CASSLHSGTSGEQYF. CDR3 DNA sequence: TGTGCCAGCAGCTTACATTCCGGGACTAGCGGTGAGCAGTACTTC. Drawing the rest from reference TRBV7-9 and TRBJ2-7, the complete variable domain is DTGVSQNPRHKITKRGQNVTFRCDPISEHNRLYWYRQTLGQGPEFLTYFQNEAQLEKSRLLSDRFSAERPKGSFSTLEIQRTEQGDSAMYLCASSLHSGTSGEQYFGPGTRLTVT.

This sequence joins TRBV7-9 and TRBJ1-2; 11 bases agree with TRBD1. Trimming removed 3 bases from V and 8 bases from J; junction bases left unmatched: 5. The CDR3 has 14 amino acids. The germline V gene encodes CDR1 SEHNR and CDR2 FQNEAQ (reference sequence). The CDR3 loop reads CASSFRDRGSGYTF. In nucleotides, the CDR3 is TGTGCCAGCAGCTTCCGGGACAGGGGGTCAGGCTACACCTTC.

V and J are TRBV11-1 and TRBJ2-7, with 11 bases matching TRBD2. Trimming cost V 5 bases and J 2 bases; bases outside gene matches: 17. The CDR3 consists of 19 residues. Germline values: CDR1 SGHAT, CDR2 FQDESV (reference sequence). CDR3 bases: TGTGCCAGCAGCGCCCAGACAGGGAAACTAGCGGGAGCCCCCTACGAGCAGTACTTC. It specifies CASSAQTGKLAGAPYEQYF.

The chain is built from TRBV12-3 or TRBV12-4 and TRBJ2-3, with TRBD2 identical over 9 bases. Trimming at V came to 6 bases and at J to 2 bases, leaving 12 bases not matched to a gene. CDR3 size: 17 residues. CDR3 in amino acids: CASSYRAGGLSTDTQYF. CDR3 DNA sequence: TGTGCCAGCAGCTATAGAGCGGGAGGACTCTCCACAGATACGCAGTATTTT.

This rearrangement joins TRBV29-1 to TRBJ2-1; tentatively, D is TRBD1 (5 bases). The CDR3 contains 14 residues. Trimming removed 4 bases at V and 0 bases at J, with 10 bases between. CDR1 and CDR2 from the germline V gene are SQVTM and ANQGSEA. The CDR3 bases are TGCAGCGTTGTGGGGCAGAGCTCCTACAATGAGCAGTTCTTC. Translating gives CSVVGQSSYNEQFF.

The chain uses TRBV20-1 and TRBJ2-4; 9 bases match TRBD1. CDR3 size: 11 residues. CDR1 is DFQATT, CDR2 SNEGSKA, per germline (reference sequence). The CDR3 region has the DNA TGCAGCGTGGACAGGGGAGGTGGTCAGTACTTC. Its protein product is CSVDRGGGQYF.

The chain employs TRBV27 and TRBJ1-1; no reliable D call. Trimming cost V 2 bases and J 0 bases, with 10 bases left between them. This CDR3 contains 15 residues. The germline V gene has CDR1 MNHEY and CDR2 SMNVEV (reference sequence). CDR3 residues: CASSLTVRLNTEAFF. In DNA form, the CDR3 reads TGTGCCAGCAGTTTAACGGTCAGACTGAACACTGAAGCTTTCTTT.